This TCR beta chain was observed in a study of T-cell reconstitution after alpha-beta-depleted transplantation in children. This clonotype has ten or more counts. Its antigen is unidentified. Points from the study as a whole: At one year after transplant, newly produced T cells mostly accounted for T-cell counts and diversity.

A library of TCRbeta sequences, prepared with unique molecular identifiers, was generated. Each CDR3 protein gets one entry after TCRdb re-called the PCR reads with MiXCR. The sample lists 200,000 to 300,000 distinct CDR3 sequences, around 25% occurring once. The sequence was collected from a girl aged 2 to 9 with Fanconi anemia, due to receive a stem cell transplant. The material sequenced was PBMCs, taken before TCRalphabeta/CD19-depleted stem cell transplant.

The CDR3 loop reads CSVRTGILTPLHF. The CDR3 nucleotides are TGCAGCGTCCGGACCGGGATCTTGACACCCCTCCACTTT. The chain employs TRBV29-1 and TRBJ1-6; unclear D gene. Germline V gene data show CDR1 as SQVTM and CDR2 as ANQGSEA. The CDR3 extends over 13 amino acids. Between the trimmed V and J ends, which lost 6 bases and 11 bases, there was a span of 17 bases. The entire variable domain, with the rest obtained from reference TRBV29-1 and TRBJ1-6, is as follows: SAVISQKPSRDICQRGTSLTIQCQVDSQVTMMFWYRQQPGQSLTLIATANQGSEATYESGFVIDKFPISRPNLTFSTLTVSNMSPEDSSIYLCSVRTGILTPLHFGNGTRLTVT.